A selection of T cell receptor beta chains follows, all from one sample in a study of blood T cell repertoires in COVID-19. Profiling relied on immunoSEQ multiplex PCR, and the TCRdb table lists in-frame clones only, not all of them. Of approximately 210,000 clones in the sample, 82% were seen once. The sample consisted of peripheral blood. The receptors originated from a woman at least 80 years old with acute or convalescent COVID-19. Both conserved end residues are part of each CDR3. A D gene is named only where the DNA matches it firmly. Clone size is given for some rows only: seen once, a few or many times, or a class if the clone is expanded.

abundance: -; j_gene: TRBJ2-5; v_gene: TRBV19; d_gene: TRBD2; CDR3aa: CASNPGTSGAVTQYF; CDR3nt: TGTGCCAGTAACCCCGGGACTAGCGGGGCCGTGACCCAGTACTTC
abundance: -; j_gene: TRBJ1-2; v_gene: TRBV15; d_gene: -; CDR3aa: CATSRDLYGYTF; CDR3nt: TGTGCCACCAGCAGAGACCTCTATGGCTACACCTTC
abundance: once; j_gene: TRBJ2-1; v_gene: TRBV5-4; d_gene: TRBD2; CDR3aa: CASQLAGLDEQFF; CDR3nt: TGTGCCAGCCAACTAGCGGGGTTAGATGAGCAGTTCTTC
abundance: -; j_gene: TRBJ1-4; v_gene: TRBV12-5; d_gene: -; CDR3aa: CASGLLGNNEKLFF; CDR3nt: TGTGCTAGTGGTTTATTGGGCAATAATGAAAAACTGTTTTTT
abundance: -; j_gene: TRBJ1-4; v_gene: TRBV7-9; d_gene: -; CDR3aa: CASSSQEIGREHEKLFF; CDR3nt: TGTGCCAGCAGCTCACAGGAGATCGGCAGGGAACATGAAAAACTGTTTTTT
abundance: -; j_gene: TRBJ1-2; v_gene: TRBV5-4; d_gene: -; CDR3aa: CASSLDRAFDYGYTF; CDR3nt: TGTGCCAGCAGCTTGGATCGCGCCTTTGACTATGGCTACACCTTC
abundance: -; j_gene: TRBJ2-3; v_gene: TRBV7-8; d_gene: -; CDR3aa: CASSPSTDTQYF; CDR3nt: TGTGCCAGCAGTCCTAGCACAGATACGCAGTATTTT
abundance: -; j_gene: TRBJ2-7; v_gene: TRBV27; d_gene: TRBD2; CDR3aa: CASSLFSGGGPYEQYF; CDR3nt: TGTGCCAGCAGTTTATTTAGCGGGGGGGGGCCCTACGAGCAGTACTTC
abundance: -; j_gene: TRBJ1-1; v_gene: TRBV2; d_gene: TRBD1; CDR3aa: CASKLQGALMNTEAFF; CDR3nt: TGTGCCAGCAAACTACAGGGGGCCCTTATGAACACTGAAGCTTTCTTT
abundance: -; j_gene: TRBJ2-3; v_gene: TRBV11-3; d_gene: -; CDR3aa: CASSSGERPLGTDTQYF; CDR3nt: TGTGCCAGCAGCTCCGGGGAGCGACCCCTCGGCACAGATACGCAGTATTTT
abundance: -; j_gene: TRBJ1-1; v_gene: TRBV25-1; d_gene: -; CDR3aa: CATTDRSGTEAFF; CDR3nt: TGTGCCACAACCGACAGGTCGGGCACTGAAGCTTTCTTT
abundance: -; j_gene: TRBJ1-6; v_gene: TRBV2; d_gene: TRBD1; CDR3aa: CASRPGQGQAPLHF; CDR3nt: TGTGCCAGCAGACCGGGACAGGGTCAGGCACCCCTCCACTTT
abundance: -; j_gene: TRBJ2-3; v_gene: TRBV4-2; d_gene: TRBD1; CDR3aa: CASSQATGASTDTQYF; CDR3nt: TGTGCCAGCAGCCAGGCGACAGGGGCCAGCACAGATACGCAGTATTTT
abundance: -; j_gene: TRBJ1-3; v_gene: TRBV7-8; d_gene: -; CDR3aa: CASSFAQGGTIYF; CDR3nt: TGTGCCAGCAGCTTTGCTCAAGGAGGCACCATATATTTT
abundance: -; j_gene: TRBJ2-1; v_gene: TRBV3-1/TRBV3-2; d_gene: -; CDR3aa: CASSQRGAGEQFF; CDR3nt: TGTGCCAGCAGCCAACGGGGGGCGGGTGAGCAGTTCTTC
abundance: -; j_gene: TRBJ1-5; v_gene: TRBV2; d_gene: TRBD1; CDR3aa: CASSSTGFQPQHF; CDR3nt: TGTGCCAGCAGCTCGACAGGGTTTCAGCCCCAGCATTTT
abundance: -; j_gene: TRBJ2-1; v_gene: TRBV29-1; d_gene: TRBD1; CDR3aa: CSVPMGDRAYNEQFF; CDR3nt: TGCAGCGTCCCGATGGGGGACAGGGCCTACAATGAGCAGTTCTTC
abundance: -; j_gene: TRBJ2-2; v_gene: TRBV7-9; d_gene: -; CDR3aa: CASSIYTGELFF; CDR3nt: TGTGCCAGCAGCATCTACACCGGGGAGCTGTTTTTT
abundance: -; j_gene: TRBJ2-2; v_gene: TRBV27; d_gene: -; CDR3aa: CASSRTSHTGELFF; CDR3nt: TGTGCCAGCAGTAGGACTTCCCACACCGGGGAGCTGTTTTTT
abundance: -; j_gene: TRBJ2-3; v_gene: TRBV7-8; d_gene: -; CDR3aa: CASSPYETRKDTQYF; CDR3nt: TGTGCCAGCAGCCCTTATGAGACGAGGAAAGATACGCAGTATTTT
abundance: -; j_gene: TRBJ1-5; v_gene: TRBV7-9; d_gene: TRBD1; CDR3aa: CASSFEGQGPGQPQHF; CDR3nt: TGTGCCAGCAGCTTTGAGGGACAGGGGCCCGGGCAGCCCCAGCATTTT
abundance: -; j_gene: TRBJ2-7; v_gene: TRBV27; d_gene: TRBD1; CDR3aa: CASSLPGQGVYEQYF; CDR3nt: TGTGCCAGCAGTTTACCGGGACAGGGTGTCTACGAGCAGTACTTC
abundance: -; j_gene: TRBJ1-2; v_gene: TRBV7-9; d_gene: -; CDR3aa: CASSLAFTVGYTF; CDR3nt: TGTGCCAGCAGCTTAGCTTTCACAGTTGGCTACACCTTC
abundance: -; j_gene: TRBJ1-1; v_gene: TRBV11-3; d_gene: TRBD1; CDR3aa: CASSLDRGLDTEAFF; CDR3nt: TGTGCCAGCAGCCTGGACAGGGGTTTGGACACTGAAGCTTTCTTT
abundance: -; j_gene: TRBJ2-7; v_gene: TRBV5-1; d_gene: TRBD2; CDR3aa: CASSLVSGLPSYEQYF; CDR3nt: TGCGCCAGCAGCTTGGTATCGGGACTACCCTCCTACGAGCAGTACTTC
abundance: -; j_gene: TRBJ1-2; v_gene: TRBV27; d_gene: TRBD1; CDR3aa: CASSPNRDSSGYTF; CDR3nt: TGTGCCAGCTCCCCCAACCGGGACAGCAGTGGCTACACCTTC
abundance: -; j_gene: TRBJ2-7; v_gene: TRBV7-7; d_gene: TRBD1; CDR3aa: CASSLAGGNEQYF; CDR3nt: TGTGCTAGCAGCTTAGCAGGGGGTAACGAGCAGTACTTC
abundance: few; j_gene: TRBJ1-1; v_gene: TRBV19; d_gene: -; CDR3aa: CASSTWTEGITEAFF; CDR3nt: TGTGCCAGTAGTACCTGGACGGAGGGGATCACTGAAGCTTTCTTT
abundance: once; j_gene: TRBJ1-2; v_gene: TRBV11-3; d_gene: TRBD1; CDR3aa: CASSPQGAGYTF; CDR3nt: TGTGCCAGCAGCCCACAGGGGGCAGGCTACACCTTC
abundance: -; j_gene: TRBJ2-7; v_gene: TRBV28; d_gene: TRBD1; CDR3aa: CASSNFRRTGVHEQYF; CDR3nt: TGTGCCAGCAGCAACTTTCGGAGGACAGGGGTCCACGAGCAGTACTTC
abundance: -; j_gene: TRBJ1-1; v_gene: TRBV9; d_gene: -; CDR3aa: CASSVGQGMSSTEAFF; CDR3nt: TGTGCCAGCAGCGTAGGTCAGGGGATGTCGTCCACTGAAGCTTTCTTT
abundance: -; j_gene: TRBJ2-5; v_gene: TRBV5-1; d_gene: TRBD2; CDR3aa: CASSPGTSSETQYF; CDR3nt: TGCGCCAGCAGCCCCGGGACTAGTAGTGAGACCCAGTACTTC
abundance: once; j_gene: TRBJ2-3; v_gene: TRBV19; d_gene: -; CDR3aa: CASSSWSSTDTQYF; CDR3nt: TGTGCCAGTAGTTCCTGGAGTAGCACAGATACGCAGTATTTT
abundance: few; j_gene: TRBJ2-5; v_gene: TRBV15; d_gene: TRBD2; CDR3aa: CATRRAGGTETQYF; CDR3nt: TGTGCCACCCGGCGAGCGGGGGGAACCGAGACCCAGTACTTC
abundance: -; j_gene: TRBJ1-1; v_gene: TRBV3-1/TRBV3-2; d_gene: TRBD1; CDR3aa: CASSPDRANTEAFF; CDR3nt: TGTGCCAGCAGCCCGGACAGGGCCAACACTGAAGCTTTCTTT
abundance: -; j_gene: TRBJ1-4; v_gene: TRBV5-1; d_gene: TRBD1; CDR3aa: CASSLGDGTASNEKLFF; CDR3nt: TGCGCCAGCAGCTTGGGGGACGGGACAGCCTCTAATGAAAAACTGTTTTTT